The 13 T cell receptor beta chains reported below all come from one sample, sequenced in a study of T cells after yellow fever vaccination. One entry per CDR3 protein results from TCRdb running MiXCR on the 5' RACE reads. In the table there are approximately 550,000 distinct CDR3 sequences, around 21% of which are singletons. This sample comprised PBMCs, obtained 15 days after the yellow fever booster vaccination. The source is a young man who received the YFV17D yellow fever vaccine.

This chain connects TRBV7-9 to TRBJ2-2, with D possibly matching TRBD2 (5 bases). This CDR3 comprises 17 residues. V lost 1 base and J 5 bases, leaving 17 bases between the germline ends. Germline CDR1 and CDR2: SEHNR and FQNEAQ (reference sequence). The CDR3 here is CASSLGRTLAVTGELFF. The CDR3 DNA reads as TGTGCCAGCAGCTTAGGGAGGACTCTAGCAGTTACCGGGGAGCTGTTTTTT.

The rearrangement uses TRBV7-3 and TRBJ2-1; D is perhaps TRBD1 or TRBD2 (5 bases each). V lost 5 bases to trimming and J lost 5 bases, with 10 bases between them. The CDR3 extends over 13 amino acids. The germline V gene has CDR1 SGHTA and CDR2 FQGTGA. The CDR3 sequence: CASSRDGDNEQFF. The CDR3 DNA sequence: TGTGCCAGCAGCAGGGACGGGGACAATGAGCAGTTCTTC.

The V call is TRBV9, the J call TRBJ2-1; D assignment may be TRBD1 or TRBD2 (6 bases each). Per the germline V gene, CDR1 is SGDLS and CDR2 is YYNGEE. Trimming cost V 0 bases and J 3 bases, with 16 bases left between them. The CDR3 spans 17 residues. The DNA of the CDR3 is TGTGCCAGCAGCGTAGTCGGGGGTGGGACAAGCTACAATGAGCAGTTCTTC. Its translation: CASSVVGGGTSYNEQFF.

The V call is TRBV28, the J call TRBJ2-7; 10 nucleotides match TRBD1. The CDR3 is made up of 18 amino acids. Germline CDR1 and CDR2: MDHEN and SYDVKM. The ends lost 3 bases at V and 4 bases at J; junction bases unmatched: 15. The CDR3 protein is CASSFPSSRDRGLYEQYF. Here the CDR3 DNA reads TGTGCCAGCAGTTTTCCCTCATCCCGGGACAGGGGATTATACGAGCAGTACTTC.

The chain carries TRBV5-4 and TRBJ2-2, with 10 bases lining up with TRBD2. With V trimmed by 0 bases and J by 5 bases, 4 bases remained unmatched. CDR1 is SGHNT and CDR2 is YYREEE in the germline V gene (reference sequence). The CDR3 is 16 amino acids. In nucleotides, the CDR3 is TGTGCCAGCAGCTTGGGGCTAGCGGGGGCTACCGGGGAGCTGTTTTTT. This codes for CASSLGLAGATGELFF.

This clonotype was counted a few times. The rearrangement joins TRBV18 to TRBJ2-3; perhaps TRBD1 as D (5 bases). CDR1 is KGHSH, CDR2 LQKENI, per germline. V lost 5 bases, J lost 4 bases, and 10 bases lay in between. This CDR3 region has 13 residues. The CDR3 coding sequence is TGTGCCAGCTCAGTTGACAGTTCAGATACGCAGTATTTT. Protein product: CASSVDSSDTQYF.

The rearrangement joins TRBV7-8 to TRBJ2-1, with D unresolved. The CDR3 spans 12 residues. Deletions cut 4 bases from V and 8 bases from J, with 9 bases between. Germline assignment: CDR1 SGHVS and CDR2 FQNEAQ. CDR3 coding DNA: TGTGCCAGCAGCTCTGATGGGTATGAGCAGTTCTTC. Translation gives CASSSDGYEQFF.

The chain links TRBV20-1 to TRBJ2-7; D gene ambiguous. Trimming took off 6 bases at V and 0 bases at J, with 18 bases between the two ends. The CDR3 contains 15 residues. Germline CDR1 DFQATT, CDR2 SNEGSKA (reference sequence). CDR3 residues: CSAPAAWASSYEQYF. Here the CDR3 DNA reads TGCAGTGCCCCGGCGGCTTGGGCGAGCTCCTACGAGCAGTACTTC.

The rearrangement links TRBV20-1 to TRBJ1-6; D remains unclear. Germline CDR1 reads DFQATT; CDR2 reads SNEGSKA (reference sequence). V was pared by 5 bases and J by 8 bases, with 13 bases between. The CDR3 spans 13 residues. For the CDR3, the DNA is TGCAGTGCTGGGAGGGCCGAGGATTCACCCCTCCACTTT. Its protein is CSAGRAEDSPLHF.

This clonotype was counted at least ten times. A much larger clone sits a single nucleotide away, making a read error possible. The V gene is TRBV12-3 or TRBV12-4, the J gene TRBJ2-3; D remains ambiguous. V was pared by 2 bases and J by 6 bases, with 3 bases between. The CDR3 contains 11 residues. The CDR3 loop reads CASSLMDTQYF. CDR3 nucleotide sequence: TGTGCCAGCAGTTTAATGGATACGCAGTATTTT.

This clonotype has just a few counts. The CDR3 DNA reads TGTGCCAGCAGGAGGGGTGGGACTAGCCATGAGCAGTTCTTC. It is translated as CASRRGGTSHEQFF. This chain joins TRBV6-1 and TRBJ2-1; 9 bases line up with TRBD2. CDR3 length equals 14 residues. Germline V CDR1 and CDR2: MNHNS, SASEGT. J gave up 8 bases and V 6 bases, and 8 bases lay outside the gene matches.

This clonotype has more than one count but fewer than ten. V is TRBV4-3 and J is TRBJ2-1, with a possible D match to TRBD2 (6 bases). This CDR3 comprises 15 residues. Trimming took off 1 base at V and 3 bases at J, with 10 bases between the two ends. Germline CDR1 reads LGHNA; CDR2 reads YSLEER. The CDR3 region is CASSQGGGDYNEQFF. CDR3 DNA sequence: TGCGCCAGCAGCCAAGGGGGCGGGGACTACAATGAGCAGTTCTTC.

CDR3 sequence reads: CSARLGQGYNYGYTF. DNA of the CDR3: TGCAGTGCTAGATTAGGACAGGGGTATAACTATGGCTACACCTTC. The genes are TRBV20-1 and TRBJ1-2; 9 positions agree with TRBD1. This CDR3 has 15 amino acids. Germline V lookup: CDR1 DFQATT, CDR2 SNEGSKA (reference sequence). Unmatched junction bases numbered 5, after V lost 2 bases and J lost 1 base.